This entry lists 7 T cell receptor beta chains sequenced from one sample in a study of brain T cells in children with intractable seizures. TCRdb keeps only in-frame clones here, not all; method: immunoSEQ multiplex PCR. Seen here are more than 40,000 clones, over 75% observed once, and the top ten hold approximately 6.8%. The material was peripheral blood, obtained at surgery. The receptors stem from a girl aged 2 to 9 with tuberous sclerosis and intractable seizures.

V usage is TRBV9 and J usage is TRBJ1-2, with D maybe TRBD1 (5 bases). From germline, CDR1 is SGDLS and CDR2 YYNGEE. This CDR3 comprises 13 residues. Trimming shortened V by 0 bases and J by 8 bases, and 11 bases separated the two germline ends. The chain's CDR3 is CASSVAPGGGYTF. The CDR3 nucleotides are TGTGCCAGCAGCGTAGCTCCGGGGGGGGGCTACACCTTC. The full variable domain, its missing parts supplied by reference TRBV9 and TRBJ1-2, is DSGVTQTPKHLITATGQRVTLRCSPRSGDLSVYWYQQSLDQGLQFLIQYYNGEERAKGNILERFSAQQFPDLHSELNLSSLELGDSALYFCASSVAPGGGYTFGSGTRLTVV.

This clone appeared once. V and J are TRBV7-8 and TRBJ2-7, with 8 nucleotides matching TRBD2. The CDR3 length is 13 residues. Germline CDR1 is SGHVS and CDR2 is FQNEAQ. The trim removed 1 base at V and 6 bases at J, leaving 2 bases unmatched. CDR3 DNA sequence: TGTGCCAGCAGCTTAGGGCTAGCGGGCGAGCAGTACGTC. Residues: CASSLGLAGEQYV.

CDR3 nucleotides: TGTGCTAGTGGCTTCCCGCCCCTAGCGGGGGAAGCTGAAGATACGCAGTATTTT. Protein sequence: CASGFPPLAGEAEDTQYF. V usage is TRBV12-5 and J usage is TRBJ2-3; 10 nucleotides line up with TRBD2. CDR3 size: 18 residues. CDR1 is LGHNT and CDR2 is FRNRAP in the germline V gene. V gave up 6 bases and J gave up 5 bases; unmatched junction bases: 17.

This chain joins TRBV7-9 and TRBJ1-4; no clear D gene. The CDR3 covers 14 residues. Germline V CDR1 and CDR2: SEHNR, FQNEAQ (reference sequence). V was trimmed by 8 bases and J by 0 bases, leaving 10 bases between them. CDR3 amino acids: CASGRDATNEKLFF. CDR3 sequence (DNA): TGTGCCAGCGGGAGGGATGCAACTAATGAAAAACTGTTTTTT. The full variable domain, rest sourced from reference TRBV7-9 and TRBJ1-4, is DTGVSQNPRHKITKRGQNVTFRCDPISEHNRLYWYRQTLGQGPEFLTYFQNEAQLEKSRLLSDRFSAERPKGSFSTLEIQRTEQGDSAMYLCASGRDATNEKLFFGSGTQLSVL.

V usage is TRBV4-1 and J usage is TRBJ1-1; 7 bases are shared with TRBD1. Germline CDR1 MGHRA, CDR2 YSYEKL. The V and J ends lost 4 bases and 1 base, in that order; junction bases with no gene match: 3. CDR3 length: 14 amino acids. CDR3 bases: TGCGCCAGCAGCCCAGACAGGGAGAACACTGAAGCTTTCTTT. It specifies CASSPDRENTEAFF.

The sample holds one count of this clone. CDR3 protein: CASSLTVYNSPLHF. The CDR3 DNA reads TGTGCCAGCAGCTTGACGGTCTATAATTCACCCCTCCACTTT. The chain uses TRBV7-2 and TRBJ1-6, with D unclear. Per germline, CDR1 SGHTA and CDR2 FQGNSA. The CDR3 runs to 14 residues. The V end lost 3 bases, the J end lost 3 bases, and 6 bases lay between the germline ends.

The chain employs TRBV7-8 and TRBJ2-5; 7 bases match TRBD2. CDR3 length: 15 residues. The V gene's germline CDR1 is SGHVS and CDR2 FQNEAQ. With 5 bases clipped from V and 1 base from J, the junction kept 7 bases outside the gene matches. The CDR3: CASSRGLAVQETQYF. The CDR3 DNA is TGTGCCAGCAGCCGTGGGCTAGCGGTCCAAGAGACCCAGTACTTC.